The rows below give T cell receptor beta chains drawn from one sample of a study of identical twins. MiXCR, run by TCRdb on the 5' RACE reads, gives a single entry per CDR3 protein. The sample contains roughly 690,000 distinct CDR3 sequences, 21% of which appear only once. This same sample was also part of a study on T cells expressing NK-cell markers.

The material sequenced was PBMCs. The receptors stem from a woman aged 18 to 35 in good health. The CDR3 runs from the conserved cysteine through the conserved F or W. Each record gives: CDR3 DNA, CDR3 protein, V gene, clone size, D gene, J gene. The D gene is left open where the match is weak. Clone sizes are given selectively: once, few, many, or a class where the clone is expanded.

DNA: TGTGCCAGCTCAGCGGGACAAGCATACGAGCAGTACTTC
CDR3: CASSAGQAYEQYF
V: TRBV18
size: .
D: .
J: TRBJ2-7

DNA: TGCGCCAGCAGCCCCCCAGTGGGAGTAAGCCAAGAGACCCAGTACTTC
CDR3: CASSPPVGVSQETQYF
V: TRBV5-1
size: .
D: .
J: TRBJ2-5

DNA: TGTGCCAGCAGCTCAGCCCCCAGCGGGGGAAGGGATGAGCAGTTCTTC
CDR3: CASSSAPSGGRDEQFF
V: TRBV7-3
size: .
D: TRBD2
J: TRBJ2-1

DNA: TGTGCCAGCAGTCCCCACCGTGGGAACGGTAATCAGCCCCAGCATTTT
CDR3: CASSPHRGNGNQPQHF
V: TRBV12-3/TRBV12-4
size: .
D: .
J: TRBJ1-5

DNA: TGCGCCAGCAGCCAAGATATGGGACTAGCGGATCGTGAAGAGACCCAGTACTTC
CDR3: CASSQDMGLADREETQYF
V: TRBV4-3
size: .
D: TRBD2
J: TRBJ2-5

DNA: TGTGCCAGCAGGCCCCCGGGACAGGGGGGGACCCAGTACTTC
CDR3: CASRPPGQGGTQYF
V: TRBV6-1
size: .
D: TRBD1
J: TRBJ2-5

DNA: TGTGCCAGCAGCTTAACCGAAAGGACGCAGTATTTT
CDR3: CASSLTERTQYF
V: TRBV7-9
size: few
D: .
J: TRBJ2-3

DNA: TGCGCCAGCAGCTTGGTGGGTGTTGAAGCTTTCTTT
CDR3: CASSLVGVEAFF
V: TRBV5-1
size: few
D: .
J: TRBJ1-1

DNA: TGTGCCAGCAGCTTAATGGCAGCTACGGTTCCCTACGAGCAGTACTTC
CDR3: CASSLMAATVPYEQYF
V: TRBV7-3
size: .
D: .
J: TRBJ2-7

DNA: TGTGCCAGCAGTTTGATATACAGGCCAGACCCCAGCATACACTATGGCTACACCTTC
CDR3: CASSLIYRPDPSIHYGYTF
V: TRBV28
size: few
D: .
J: TRBJ1-2

DNA: TGTGCCAGCAGCTACGGCCCGCGGGAGACCCAGTACTTC
CDR3: CASSYGPRETQYF
V: TRBV12-3/TRBV12-4
size: .
D: .
J: TRBJ2-5

DNA: TGTGCCAGCAGTTTTGGGGGGGAGGAGACTGAAGCTTTCTTT
CDR3: CASSFGGEETEAFF
V: TRBV12-3/TRBV12-4
size: .
D: .
J: TRBJ1-1

DNA: TGCAGTGCTCCGTCCGGACAGGGTAGGAATGAGCAGTTCTTC
CDR3: CSAPSGQGRNEQFF
V: TRBV20-1
size: few
D: TRBD1
J: TRBJ2-1

DNA: TGCAGTGCCAGACCACGACAGGGGATGGCCAAAAACATTCAGTACTTC
CDR3: CSARPRQGMAKNIQYF
V: TRBV20-1
size: .
D: TRBD1
J: TRBJ2-4

DNA: TGTGCCAGCAGCTTAAGGTCTAGCGGGGGGGATGCCTACAATGAGCAGTTCTTC
CDR3: CASSLRSSGGDAYNEQFF
V: TRBV7-3
size: .
D: TRBD2
J: TRBJ2-1

DNA: TGCGCCAGCAGCCAGGATTATGCCGGGGAGCTGTTTTTT
CDR3: CASSQDYAGELFF
V: TRBV4-3
size: .
D: .
J: TRBJ2-2

DNA: TGTGCCAGCAGTTTCCTAGCGGGGTACAATGAGCAGTTCTTC
CDR3: CASSFLAGYNEQFF
V: TRBV12-3/TRBV12-4
size: many
D: TRBD2
J: TRBJ2-1

DNA: TGTGCCAGCAGTTACAGGGCCGTAGCGGAGACCCAGTACTTC
CDR3: CASSYRAVAETQYF
V: TRBV12-3/TRBV12-4
size: few
D: .
J: TRBJ2-5

DNA: TGCAGTGCTACAAGGGGGGTAGGTGGTGAGCAGTTCTTC
CDR3: CSATRGVGGEQFF
V: TRBV20-1
size: .
D: .
J: TRBJ2-1

DNA: TGTGCCAGCATCCCGGACAGGGCGTACCAAGAGACCCAGTACTTC
CDR3: CASIPDRAYQETQYF
V: TRBV12-3/TRBV12-4
size: few
D: TRBD1
J: TRBJ2-5

DNA: TGTGCCAGCAGTTACATGGCGGGGGCGTACAATGAGCAGTTCTTC
CDR3: CASSYMAGAYNEQFF
V: TRBV6-5
size: .
D: .
J: TRBJ2-1

DNA: TGTGCCAGCAGGCTCTCTCGCCCGCGTGACACCGGGGAGCTGTTTTTT
CDR3: CASRLSRPRDTGELFF
V: TRBV28
size: .
D: .
J: TRBJ2-2

DNA: TGTGCCACCAGCAGGGATAGTCAAGGGGCTAACTATGGCTACACCTTC
CDR3: CATSRDSQGANYGYTF
V: TRBV15
size: few
D: .
J: TRBJ1-2

DNA: TGTGCCAGCAGTTACTCGGGTACGGGGAATTCCTACGAGCAGTACTTC
CDR3: CASSYSGTGNSYEQYF
V: TRBV6-5
size: .
D: .
J: TRBJ2-7

DNA: TGTGCCAGCAGCCGCGCAAACACAGATACGCAGTATTTT
CDR3: CASSRANTDTQYF
V: TRBV7-9
size: .
D: .
J: TRBJ2-3

DNA: TGTGCCAGCAGTTTTAGTTTCGGGGAGGGCACAGATACGCAGTATTTT
CDR3: CASSFSFGEGTDTQYF
V: TRBV27
size: .
D: .
J: TRBJ2-3

DNA: TGTGCCACCAGTGATTCCCGACGGGGTGGGAATGAGCAGTTCTTC
CDR3: CATSDSRRGGNEQFF
V: TRBV24-1
size: .
D: .
J: TRBJ2-1

DNA: TGTGCCAGCGGGTATGGGGGTGTGTGGAATGAGCAGTTCTTC
CDR3: CASGYGGVWNEQFF
V: TRBV12-3/TRBV12-4
size: few
D: .
J: TRBJ2-1

DNA: TGTGCCACGTCCCCCCTGTCAGATACGCAGTATTTT
CDR3: CATSPLSDTQYF
V: TRBV6-2/TRBV6-3
size: few
D: .
J: TRBJ2-3

DNA: TGTGCCAGCTCACCAAACGGTTTAAGGAATGAGCAGTTCTTC
CDR3: CASSPNGLRNEQFF
V: TRBV18
size: few
D: .
J: TRBJ2-1

DNA: TGCAGTGCTAGGGCCCAAGACGGGAAATATGGCTACACCTTC
CDR3: CSARAQDGKYGYTF
V: TRBV20-1
size: few
D: .
J: TRBJ1-2

DNA: TGCAGTGCTAGAGGTTTTCAGAACGAAGATAAAGCTTTCTTT
CDR3: CSARGFQNEDKAFF
V: TRBV20-1
size: .
D: .
J: TRBJ1-1

DNA: TGTGCCATCAGCGGACGTAACAATGAGCAGTTCTTC
CDR3: CAISGRNNEQFF
V: TRBV10-3
size: .
D: .
J: TRBJ2-1

DNA: TGTGCCAGCAGCCCAATGACAGGGTCTAGCGATGAGCAGTTCTTC
CDR3: CASSPMTGSSDEQFF
V: TRBV6-1
size: .
D: .
J: TRBJ2-1

DNA: TGTGCCAGCAGCCACATGAAGGATGGCTACACCTTC
CDR3: CASSHMKDGYTF
V: TRBV3-1
size: .
D: .
J: TRBJ1-2

DNA: TGCGCCAGCAGCCGGGCTAGCGGGGGGGCAGCCTACGAGCAGTACTTC
CDR3: CASSRASGGAAYEQYF
V: TRBV5-1
size: few
D: TRBD2
J: TRBJ2-7

DNA: TGTGCCAGCAACTCTCTCGGCGAGACTGAAGCTTTCTTT
CDR3: CASNSLGETEAFF
V: TRBV6-1
size: .
D: .
J: TRBJ1-1

DNA: TGTGCCAGCAAAACGACCGGGACAAACTACAATGAGCAGTTCTTC
CDR3: CASKTTGTNYNEQFF
V: TRBV19
size: many
D: .
J: TRBJ2-1

DNA: TGTGCCAGCAGCCTAACTGCACAGGGGGGATCCTACGAGCAGTACTTC
CDR3: CASSLTAQGGSYEQYF
V: TRBV9
size: .
D: TRBD1
J: TRBJ2-7

DNA: TGTGCCAGCGGAAAGAAGGGGAGTCGCCCCTACAATGAGCAGTTCTTC
CDR3: CASGKKGSRPYNEQFF
V: TRBV5-6
size: .
D: .
J: TRBJ2-1

DNA: TGTGCCAGCAGTCGGAGGGTCCAAGAGACCCAGTACTTC
CDR3: CASSRRVQETQYF
V: TRBV6-2/TRBV6-3
size: many
D: .
J: TRBJ2-5